A single sample is the source of the 14 T cell receptor beta chains below, sequenced in a study of healthy donors' naive CD4 and CD8 T cells. TCR libraries were built from 400 to 650 ng of total RNA by linear amplification. A single record per CDR3 protein comes from TCRdb applying MiXCR to the reads. This table has some 190,000 distinct CDR3 sequences, about four fifths appearing once. Sequencing was carried out using naive CD4+ and CD8+ T cells sorted from blood, pooled from several donors. The receptors shown here come from a pool of human donors in good health; the sample pools cells from several healthy donors.

This chain connects TRBV5-4 to TRBJ2-1; 10 nucleotides match TRBD1. CDR1 is SGHNT and CDR2 is YYREEE in the germline V gene (reference sequence). Unmatched junction bases numbered 11, after V lost 4 bases and J lost 7 bases. There are 16 residues in the CDR3. The CDR3 loop is CASSPGQGTSLNEQFF. In DNA, the CDR3 is TGTGCCAGCAGCCCGGGACAGGGGACTAGTTTGAATGAGCAGTTCTTC.

The rearrangement joins TRBV12-3 or TRBV12-4 to TRBJ2-5, with 12 bases aligning to TRBD2. The CDR3 spans 15 residues. V gave up 6 bases and J gave up 4 bases; unmatched junction bases: 6. The CDR3 region has the DNA TGTGCCAGCAGCCCACTAGCGGGAGGCCTAGAGACCCAGTACTTC. This gives the protein CASSPLAGGLETQYF.

The chain has TRBV29-1 and TRBJ2-1; 7 nucleotides agree with TRBD1. Trimming at V came to 7 bases and at J to 6 bases, leaving 6 bases not matched to a gene. The CDR3 has 12 residues. Per germline, CDR1 SQVTM and CDR2 ANQGSEA. CDR3 region: CSGGGPGNEQFF. DNA of the CDR3: TGCAGCGGAGGGGGCCCGGGCAATGAGCAGTTCTTC.

The gene calls are TRBV29-1 and TRBJ2-5; possible D gene TRBD2, 6 bases. The CDR3 has 15 amino acids. Trimming stripped 5 bases from V and 5 bases from J, with 21 bases between. Germline V gene sequence: CDR1 SQVTM, CDR2 ANQGSEA. CDR3 sequence: CSVHPGLTDEETQYF. The CDR3 DNA is TGCAGCGTTCACCCGGGACTGACCGATGAGGAGACCCAGTACTTC.

V and J are TRBV30 and TRBJ2-3; D gene uncertain. This CDR3 comprises 15 residues. Germline CDR1 reads GTSNPN; CDR2 reads SVGIG (reference sequence). V gave up 1 base and J gave up 0 bases, with 11 bases separating them. The CDR3, as DNA: TGTGCCTGGAGTGCATCGGACCGAAGCACAGATACGCAGTATTTT. As protein: CAWSASDRSTDTQYF. Full variable domain (missing parts from reference TRBV30 and TRBJ2-3): SQTIHQWPATLVQPVGSPLSLECTVEGTSNPNLYWYRQAAGRGLQLLFYSVGIGQISSEVPQNLSASRPQDRQFILSSKKLLLSDSGFYLCAWSASDRSTDTQYFGPGTRLTVL.

The chain has TRBV29-1 and TRBJ1-1; TRBD1 might be the D (5 bases). Trimming pared 4 bases from V and 4 bases from J, leaving 16 bases between. Germline V CDR1 and CDR2: SQVTM, ANQGSEA. This CDR3 has 14 amino acids. The CDR3 DNA follows: TGCAGCGTTGGACAAGGGGCGGGGGGCACTGAAGCTTTCTTT. Residues: CSVGQGAGGTEAFF.

The chain's CDR3 is CASSYFGTGLDEQFF. The DNA of the CDR3 is TGTGCCAGCAGTTACTTCGGGACAGGGCTGGATGAGCAGTTCTTC. The chain joins TRBV6-5 to TRBJ2-1; 9 positions agree with TRBD1. The CDR3 is made up of 15 amino acids. Germline V lookup: CDR1 MNHEY, CDR2 SVGAGI. The J segment lost 8 bases and the V segment lost 1 base, leaving 6 bases of the junction unmatched.

The CDR3 DNA follows: TGTGCCAGCAGCTTGACTGTCGGGGAGCTGTTTTTT. Amino acids: CASSLTVGELFF. The chain is built from TRBV7-9 and TRBJ2-2; no clear D gene. The CDR3 contains 12 residues. The germline CDR1 and CDR2 sequences are SEHNR and FQNEAQ (reference sequence). Trimming removed 3 bases from V and 7 bases from J, with 6 bases in between.

The gene calls are TRBV6-5 and TRBJ2-7, with TRBD2 matching 10 bases. The CDR3 is 15 residues long. Germline assignment: CDR1 MNHEY and CDR2 SVGAGI. The junction had 10 bases not matched to a gene; V was cut back by 6 bases and J by 5 bases. DNA of the CDR3: TGTGCCAGCAGGACGAGCGGGAGGGCGTCCAACGAGCAGTACTTC. Its translation: CASRTSGRASNEQYF.

The CDR3 sequence: CAWSEGSEGNQPQHF. The CDR3, as DNA: TGTGCCTGGAGTGAGGGGTCCGAGGGCAATCAGCCCCAGCATTTT. The chain couples TRBV30 to TRBJ1-5; possible D gene TRBD1, 5 bases. This CDR3 contains 15 residues. The germline CDR1 and CDR2 sequences are GTSNPN and SVGIG (reference sequence). V lost 1 base to trimming and J lost 2 bases, with 12 bases between them.

The chain employs TRBV7-9 and TRBJ2-1; TRBD2 matches at 10 bases. Germline V gives CDR1 SEHNR, CDR2 FQNEAQ (reference sequence). This CDR3 comprises 14 residues. Germline trimming cut 2 bases from V and 7 bases from J; bases unmatched to any gene: 2. CDR3 sequence reads: CASSLSTSGNEQFF. The CDR3 region has the DNA TGTGCCAGCAGCTTATCGACTAGCGGGAATGAGCAGTTCTTC.

In its sample, this clonotype was seen a few times. This chain uses TRBV20-1 with TRBJ2-5; TRBD2 is a possible D gene (5 bases). Germline CDR1 is DFQATT and CDR2 is SNEGSKA (reference sequence). This CDR3 has 14 amino acids. V lost 1 base and J lost 1, with 10 bases in between. The CDR3 region is CSARVWEPQETQYF. The CDR3 DNA follows: TGCAGTGCTAGAGTGTGGGAGCCCCAAGAGACCCAGTACTTC.

This clonotype was detected only a few times. CDR3 bases: TGCAGCGTTGAAGATCGGGGTCACAGGGGAGATACGCAGTATTTT. This codes for CSVEDRGHRGDTQYF. This rearrangement joins TRBV29-1 to TRBJ2-3; TRBD1 agrees at 7 bases. With V trimmed by 0 bases and J by 5 bases, 8 bases remained unmatched. Germline V gene lookup returns CDR1 SQVTM and CDR2 ANQGSEA. CDR3 length: 15 residues.

Comment on this clonotype: At one end, the junction sequence differs from germline, possibly due to a read error. The chain employs TRBV27 and TRBJ1-5; possibly TRBD1 for D (5 bases). The CDR3 runs 14 residues. The germline V gene encodes CDR1 MNHEY and CDR2 SMNVEV (reference sequence). CDR3 nucleotide sequence: TGTGCCACCAGTGAGACAGACGGCGGTCAGCCCCAGCATTTT. Translated: CATSETDGGQPQHF.